A selection of T cell receptor beta chains follows, all from one sample in a study of T cells in Graves' hyperthyroidism and ophthalmopathy. Each CDR3 protein is one row after TCRdb ran MiXCR on the multiplex PCR reads. The sample yields some 600,000 distinct CDR3 sequences, roughly 46% seen once. Sequencing was performed on peripheral blood or thyroid tissue (not recorded which). These receptors all stem from a woman aged 18-29 years with Graves' hyperthyroidism. The CDR3 runs from the conserved cysteine through the conserved F or W. D genes are given only for firm matches.

cdr3_aa d_call j_call v_call
CSARERYGYTF - TRBJ1-2 TRBV20-1
CASSEWARDTQYF - TRBJ2-3 TRBV2
CASSFRQYYGYTF - TRBJ1-2 TRBV9
CASSPTRSSYEQYF - TRBJ2-7 TRBV25-1
CASSYTGSEETQYF - TRBJ2-5 TRBV10-3
CASSSRRGERNTIYF - TRBJ1-3 TRBV7-9
CASSSSGQLPLYGYTF - TRBJ1-2 TRBV7-9
CASSDSGRLAGMGEETQYF TRBD2 TRBJ2-5 TRBV2
CASSLYPSEQYF - TRBJ2-7 TRBV12-3/TRBV12-4
CATRADPGPRNTGELFF - TRBJ2-2 TRBV24-1
CASSLLGMANQPQHF - TRBJ1-5 TRBV7-8
CSAKLPAGGPNEQYF TRBD2 TRBJ2-7 TRBV20-1
CASSQSTGDYTF TRBD1 TRBJ1-2 TRBV7-2
CASSPSGTSLFEQYF TRBD2 TRBJ2-7 TRBV11-1
CASSQGGLAGGGEQYF TRBD2 TRBJ2-7 TRBV12-3/TRBV12-4
CSAPGRSGANVLTF - TRBJ2-6 TRBV20-1
CASSALSGAHGYTF - TRBJ1-2 TRBV7-8
CATSDTPRTAVHPQHF - TRBJ1-5 TRBV24-1
CASGRRPEKLFF - TRBJ1-4 TRBV19
CASSLSRRGSEKLFF - TRBJ1-4 TRBV7-2
CASSLRSSGRNEQFF - - TRBV7-9
CSARDWPGRTYEQYF - TRBJ2-7 TRBV20-1
CASSSGDRWYEKLFF - TRBJ1-4 TRBV7-9
CASSYVGNYGYTF - TRBJ1-2 TRBV19
CASSVAGGHYGYTF TRBD1 TRBJ1-2 TRBV9
CASSLPAGEQYF - TRBJ2-7 TRBV7-9
CASSFGDRDYEQYF - TRBJ2-7 TRBV5-1
CASSHHGKLFF - TRBJ1-4 TRBV2
CASSEGGLDYGYTF - TRBJ1-2 TRBV7-2
CSVYQFRDTHSEAFF - TRBJ1-1 TRBV29-1
CAISGGQGSYGYTF TRBD1 TRBJ1-2 TRBV10-3
CASSLDVGVGYEQYF - TRBJ2-7 TRBV5-1
CATSEQGPDSGANVLTF - TRBJ2-6 TRBV15
CASSPRKGDQPQHF - TRBJ1-5 TRBV19
CASSLHQREETQYF - TRBJ2-5 TRBV2
CASKLQGIDTEAFF TRBD1 TRBJ1-1 TRBV12-3/TRBV12-4
CASSVRRDTEAFF - TRBJ1-1 TRBV2
CASSFDLQLSTEAFF - TRBJ1-1 TRBV9
CASHSSYGYTF - TRBJ1-2 TRBV19